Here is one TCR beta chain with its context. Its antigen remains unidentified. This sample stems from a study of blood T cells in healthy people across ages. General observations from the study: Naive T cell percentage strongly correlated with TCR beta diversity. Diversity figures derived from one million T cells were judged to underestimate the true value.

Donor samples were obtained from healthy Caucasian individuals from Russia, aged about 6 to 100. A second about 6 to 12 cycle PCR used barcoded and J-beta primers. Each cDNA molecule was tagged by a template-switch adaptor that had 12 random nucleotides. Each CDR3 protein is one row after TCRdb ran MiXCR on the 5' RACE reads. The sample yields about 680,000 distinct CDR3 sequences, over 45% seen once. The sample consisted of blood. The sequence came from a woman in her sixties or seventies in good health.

This chain's CDR3 is CASSLAGVGTEAFF. The CDR3 bases are TGTGCCAGCAGCTTAGCAGGGGTAGGCACTGAAGCTTTCTTT. This rearrangement joins TRBV7-2 to TRBJ1-1; D might be TRBD1 (5 bases). From germline, CDR1 is SGHTA and CDR2 FQGNSA. The CDR3 loop spans 14 amino acids. Trimming stripped 0 bases from V and 4 bases from J, with 9 bases between.